This T cell receptor beta chain was recovered during a study of T cell repertoires in cytomegalovirus infection. The overall study: Recently identified HLA-C-restricted CMV epitopes and well-studied HLA-B-restricted CMV epitopes were used by the study. Signatures in public TCR beta sequences pointed to both CMV infection and matching HLA type.

This clonotype was observed many times. Its antigen is currently unknown. The V end was cut by 7 bases, the J end by 8 bases, with 14 bases between. The length of the CDR3 is 12 residues. The germline gives CDR1 MDHEN, CDR2 SYDVKM. Study-wide findings and caveats: Public TCR beta family frequency separated CMV-and-HLA carriers, including in an independent cohort. HLA-C-restricted CMV-specific TCR beta clonotypes prevailed in the ex vivo response.

One entry per CDR3 protein, called by TCRdb with MiXCR from the reads. The sample lists about 270,000 distinct CDR3 sequences, around 20% seen once, with roughly 19% in the top ten. The material was cultured PBMCs, obtained from culture after CMV antigen stimulation. The sequence was collected from a human donor in good health (CMV status not recorded). Some clones in this sample may be carry-over from other donors' samples. This chain joins TRBV28 and TRBJ1-2; D uncertain. CDR3 sequence (DNA): TGTGCCAGCACCCTGGCCGGAAGGGGCTACACCTTC. Protein product: CASTLAGRGYTF.